The 26 T cell receptor beta chains below all came from one sample that was sequenced in a study of blood T cell repertoires in COVID-19. The data were produced by immunoSEQ multiplex PCR, yet TCRdb's version contains in-frame clones alone and is incomplete. The sample contains 93,000 or so clones, roughly 90% of which appear only once. The specimen sequenced was peripheral blood. The receptors originated from a woman older than 75 in a cohort sampled during active COVID-19.

The chain's CDR3 is CASRAGTSSYNEQFF. The CDR3 DNA is TGTGCCAGCAGAGCCGGGACTAGCTCCTACAATGAGCAGTTCTTC. J is TRBJ2-1 and V is TRBV14; 8 bases align to TRBD2. Germline V gene sequence: CDR1 SGHDN, CDR2 FVKESK. The CDR3 is 15 residues long. The junction had 4 bases not matched to a gene; V was cut back by 6 bases and J by 0 bases. Complete variable domain (other parts from reference TRBV14 and TRBJ2-1): EAGVTQFPSHSVIEKGQTVTLRCDPISGHDNLYWYRRVMGKEIKFLLHFVKESKQDESGMPNNRFLAERTGGTYSTLKVQPAELEDSGVYFCASRAGTSSYNEQFFGPGTRLTVL.

This chain joins TRBV3-1 (or the pseudogene TRBV3-2) and TRBJ2-2, with 8 bases matching TRBD1. The CDR3 runs to 16 residues. V shed 0 bases, J shed 7 bases, and the junction held 7 bases outside the gene matches. The germline V gene encodes CDR1 LGHDT and CDR2 YNNKEL (reference sequence). The CDR3 is CASSQDTGGWNGELFF. The CDR3 DNA reads TGTGCCAGCAGCCAAGATACAGGGGGTTGGAACGGGGAGCTGTTTTTT.

V usage is TRBV9 and J usage is TRBJ2-5; TRBD1 matches at 8 bases. This CDR3 has 14 amino acids. V lost 2 bases, J lost 5 bases, and 5 bases stayed unmatched. Germline values: CDR1 SGDLS, CDR2 YYNGEE. The CDR3 DNA sequence: TGTGCCAGCAGCGTCCGACAGGGGTTGGAGACCCAGTACTTC. This encodes CASSVRQGLETQYF.

V and J are TRBV7-6 and TRBJ2-2, with 9 bases identical to TRBD2. The CDR3 covers 17 residues. Germline assignment: CDR1 SGHVS and CDR2 FNYEAQ. V dropped 4 bases and J dropped 5; count of bases not matched to a gene: 11. CDR3 DNA: TGTGCCAGCAGCTCACCCGACAGAAGCGGGGGGACCGGGGAGCTGTTTTTT. This translates into CASSSPDRSGGTGELFF.

V usage is TRBV3-1 (or the pseudogene TRBV3-2) and J usage is TRBJ1-2; a weak D match, TRBD1 (6 bases). Germline CDR1 reads LGHDT; CDR2 reads YNNKEL (reference sequence). The CDR3 loop spans 16 amino acids. Between the trimmed V and J ends, which lost 0 bases and 8 bases, there was a span of 19 bases. Here the CDR3 reads CASSQEGGQGPRGYTF. The CDR3 bases are TGTGCCAGCAGCCAAGAGGGGGGGCAGGGGCCACGGGGCTACACCTTC.

V is TRBV18 and J is TRBJ1-1; 7 bases are shared with TRBD1. Germline-derived CDR1 and CDR2 are KGHSH and LQKENI. Germline trimming cut 6 bases from V and 5 bases from J; bases unmatched to any gene: 9. There are 14 residues in the CDR3. The CDR3 spells CASSPQGGQTEAFF. The CDR3 DNA follows: TGTGCCAGCTCCCCTCAGGGGGGACAGACTGAAGCTTTCTTT.

This chain joins TRBV28 and TRBJ2-1, with TRBD2 matching 8 bases. V shed 6 bases, J shed 3 bases, and the junction held 7 bases outside the gene matches. The germline V gene has CDR1 MDHEN and CDR2 SYDVKM. The CDR3 totals 15 residues. DNA of the CDR3: TGTGCCAGCAGGAACGGGGGGGTCAACTACAATGAGCAGTTCTTC. Translation gives CASRNGGVNYNEQFF.

V is TRBV19 and J is TRBJ1-1; 7 bases are shared with TRBD1. V lost 6 bases, J lost 0 bases, and 4 bases stayed unmatched. Germline loops: CDR1 LNHDA, CDR2 SQIVND (reference sequence). The CDR3 is 14 residues long. CDR3 in amino acids: CASRDRPMNTEAFF. The CDR3 coding sequence is TGTGCCAGTAGGGACAGGCCCATGAACACTGAAGCTTTCTTT.

The chain is built from TRBV5-8 and TRBJ1-3; D gene ambiguous. V lost 0 bases and J 4 bases, leaving 8 bases between the germline ends. The CDR3 is 14 amino acids. The germline CDR1 and CDR2 sequences are SGHTS and YDEGEE. This CDR3 is CASSLGSLGNTIYF. The DNA for the CDR3 is TGTGCCAGCAGCTTGGGGTCTCTAGGAAACACCATATATTTT. Supplemented by reference TRBV5-8 and TRBJ1-3, the full variable domain reads EAGVTQSPTHLIKTRGQQATLRCSPISGHTSVYWYQQALGLGLQFLLWYDEGEERNRGNFPPRFSGRQFPNYSSELNVNALELEDSALYLCASSLGSLGNTIYFGEGSWLTVV.

The chain employs TRBV3-1 (or the pseudogene TRBV3-2) and TRBJ1-1; D is possibly TRBD1 (5 bases). Germline V lookup: CDR1 LGHDT, CDR2 YNNKEL (reference sequence). The CDR3 consists of 14 residues. Trimming took off 2 bases at V and 3 bases at J, with 10 bases between the two ends. The CDR3 bases are TGTGCCAGCAGCCAATTGTTGGGGCACACTGAAGCTTTCTTT. Its protein is CASSQLLGHTEAFF.

The chain employs TRBV3-1 (or the pseudogene TRBV3-2) and TRBJ2-1; 11 bases agree with TRBD2. The CDR3 contains 15 residues. Germline assignment: CDR1 LGHDT and CDR2 YNNKEL (reference sequence). The J segment lost 8 bases and the V segment lost 4 bases, leaving 7 bases of the junction unmatched. The CDR3 DNA reads TGTGCCAGCAGCCCGAATAGCGGGGGGGCATATGAGCAGTTCTTC. As protein: CASSPNSGGAYEQFF.

This clone was seen once. The chain couples TRBV28 to TRBJ1-1; no clear D gene. The CDR3 is made up of 17 amino acids. Trimming removed 8 bases at V and 0 bases at J, with 22 bases between. Germline-derived CDR1 and CDR2 are MDHEN and SYDVKM. DNA of the CDR3: TGTGCCAGCGTTCTAGGCTTTGAGGGTCGAATGAACACTGAAGCTTTCTTT. This gives the protein CASVLGFEGRMNTEAFF.

The CDR3 DNA sequence: TGTGCCAGCAGCCCAGGGGGCGCAACTAACGGCTACACCTTC. This gives the protein CASSPGGATNGYTF. V gene TRBV2 combines with J gene TRBJ1-2, with 8 bases matching TRBD1. The V and J ends lost 6 bases and 8 bases, in that order; junction bases with no gene match: 11. Germline CDR1 and CDR2: SNHLY and FYNNEI. The CDR3 runs to 14 residues.

This clone was seen more than once but under ten times. The V and J genes are TRBV6-2 or TRBV6-3 and TRBJ2-1; tentatively, D is TRBD1 (6 bases). Germline CDR1 MNHEY, CDR2 SVGEGT. With 4 bases removed from V and 3 bases from J, the gap between germline ends came to 13 bases. This CDR3 spans 15 amino acids. The CDR3 loop is CASSLEQGVYNEQFF. In DNA form, the CDR3 reads TGTGCCAGCAGTTTGGAACAGGGCGTCTACAATGAGCAGTTCTTC.

The chain joins TRBV10-2 to TRBJ2-3; a possible D gene is TRBD2 (6 bases). This CDR3 spans 13 amino acids. Germline CDR1 is WSHSY and CDR2 is SAAADI. Trimming removed 6 bases from V and 6 bases from J, with 13 bases in between. CDR3 DNA: TGCGCCAGCAGGGGACTCCTGCCGGATACGCAGTATTTT. Translation gives CASRGLLPDTQYF.

The rearrangement uses TRBV6-5 and TRBJ2-1, with D possibly being TRBD2 (7 bases). The length of the CDR3 is 15 residues. The germline V gene has CDR1 MNHEY and CDR2 SVGAGI. The V end lost 4 bases, the J end lost 10 bases, and 20 bases lay between the germline ends. The CDR3 DNA sequence: TGTGCCAGCAGTTCCAGTGGGGGGGGGCGGAGGGAGCAGTTCTTC. Residues: CASSSSGGGRREQFF.

The sample holds one count of this clone. The chain is built from TRBV3-1 (or the pseudogene TRBV3-2) and TRBJ1-1; D is perhaps TRBD1 (6 bases). CDR3 length: 14 residues. The V end lost 3 bases, the J end lost 6 bases, and 14 bases lay between the germline ends. CDR1 is LGHDT, CDR2 YNNKEL, per germline (reference sequence). CDR3 residues: CASSQGFYRAEAFF. The DNA for the CDR3 is TGTGCCAGCAGCCAGGGCTTTTACAGGGCTGAAGCTTTCTTT.

The CDR3, as DNA: TGTGCCAGCAGCTTGGGGAAAACAGGGGACTCCTACGAGCAGTACTTC. It specifies CASSLGKTGDSYEQYF. The chain has TRBV5-5 and TRBJ2-7; 7 nucleotides align to TRBD1. Germline-derived CDR1 and CDR2 are SGHKS and YYEKEE (reference sequence). The CDR3 is made up of 16 amino acids. V shed 0 bases and J 0 bases; nucleotides not matched to a gene: 6.

This chain joins TRBV6-5 and TRBJ2-5; possibly TRBD1 for D (6 bases). Trimming shortened V by 6 bases and J by 1 base, and 15 bases separated the two germline ends. CDR1 is MNHEY and CDR2 is SVGAGI in the germline V gene. The CDR3 totals 15 residues. The CDR3 coding sequence is TGTGCCAGCAGCCACGACAGGAAACCCCAAGAGACCCAGTACTTC. It codes for CASSHDRKPQETQYF.

This clone was observed a few times. The gene calls are TRBV5-1 and TRBJ2-7; 8 nucleotides match TRBD1. Looked up from germline, CDR1 is SGHRS and CDR2 is YFSETQ. V shed 4 bases, J shed 7 bases, and the junction held 13 bases outside the gene matches. The CDR3 runs to 15 residues. The CDR3, as DNA: TGCGCCAGCAGCGCCTCAGGGGGCAGGACCGGGGAGCAGTACTTC. Translation: CASSASGGRTGEQYF.

The chain couples TRBV5-1 to TRBJ2-1; a weak D match, TRBD2 (7 bases). The V and J ends lost 4 bases and 0 bases respectively, with 17 bases between them. CDR1 and CDR2 (germline): SGHRS, YFSETQ. The CDR3 length is 17 residues. CDR3 nucleotides: TGCGCCAGCAGCGGGGGCGTAGCGGGTAGCTCCTACAATGAGCAGTTCTTC. As protein: CASSGGVAGSSYNEQFF.

This chain joins TRBV2 and TRBJ1-3; 7 nucleotides line up with TRBD1. J gave up 1 base and V 6 bases, and 9 bases lay outside the gene matches. The CDR3 is 16 residues long. Germline V gene sequence: CDR1 SNHLY, CDR2 FYNNEI. CDR3 nucleotides: TGTGCCAGCAGCCCCGGACAGGACTTATCTGGAAACACCATATATTTT. This gives the protein CASSPGQDLSGNTIYF. Full variable domain (outside the CDR3, taken from reference TRBV2 and TRBJ1-3): EPEVTQTPSHQVTQMGQEVILRCVPISNHLYFYWYRQILGQKVEFLVSFYNNEISEKSEIFDDQFSVERPDGSNFTLKIRSTKLEDSAMYFCASSPGQDLSGNTIYFGEGSWLTVV.

The chain uses TRBV5-1 and TRBJ2-7; D is perhaps TRBD2 (5 bases). In germline, CDR1 is SGHRS, CDR2 YFSETQ. The CDR3 loop spans 14 amino acids. V dropped 4 bases and J dropped 4 bases, with 15 bases sitting between them. The CDR3 loop reads CASSPGLGPYEQYF. CDR3 in DNA: TGCGCCAGCAGCCCAGGACTCGGTCCATACGAGCAGTACTTC.

This clone has only one observation. The chain employs TRBV2 and TRBJ1-2; D unclear. V lost 6 bases and J 6 bases, leaving 14 bases between the germline ends. The CDR3 runs 13 residues. CDR1 and CDR2 (germline): SNHLY, FYNNEI. CDR3 sequence (DNA): TGTGCCAGCAGGAAGGCCGTCGGAGATGGCTACACCTTC. It specifies CASRKAVGDGYTF.

J is TRBJ1-5 and V is TRBV12-3 or TRBV12-4, with TRBD1 matching over 7 bases. Germline trimming cut 3 bases from V and 5 bases from J; bases unmatched to any gene: 1. The CDR3 covers 13 residues. In DNA, the CDR3 is TGTGCCAGCAGTTTTGACAGGGATCAGCCCCAGCATTTT. This encodes CASSFDRDQPQHF.

V is TRBV30 and J is TRBJ1-2; tentative D call: TRBD1 (6 bases). Germline V CDR1 and CDR2: GTSNPN, SVGIG (reference sequence). The length of the CDR3 is 14 residues. V lost 2 bases, J lost 5 bases, and 15 bases lay in between. The CDR3 loop reads CAWSLGGMGYGYTF. CDR3 DNA: TGTGCCTGGAGTCTAGGGGGTATGGGATATGGCTACACCTTC.